These T cell receptor beta chains were read from a single sample in a study of blood T cell repertoires in COVID-19. Produced via immunoSEQ multiplex PCR; TCRdb's table is partial and in-frame only. The sample lists around 170,000 clones, about 88% occurring once. Sequenced material: PBMCs or T cells enriched from blood (not recorded which). These receptors were obtained from a woman aged 18 to 35 who had recovered from COVID-19. Both conserved end residues are part of each CDR3. A D gene is named only where the DNA matches it firmly. Some rows mark clone size as missing; the rest say once, few, many or name a class of expanded clone.

v_gene: TRBV4-3
j_gene: TRBJ2-2
d_gene: TRBD1
abundance: once
CDR3aa: CASSHGTGETGELFF
CDR3nt: TGCGCCAGCAGCCACGGGACAGGGGAGACCGGGGAGCTGTTTTTT

v_gene: TRBV28
j_gene: TRBJ1-4
d_gene: TRBD1
abundance: NA
CDR3aa: CASSTGTGNEKLFF
CDR3nt: TGTGCCAGCAGTACCGGGACAGGGAATGAAAAACTGTTTTTT

v_gene: TRBV19
j_gene: TRBJ1-5
d_gene: NA
abundance: NA
CDR3aa: CASSPSRRANQPQHF
CDR3nt: TGTGCCAGTAGTCCATCTCGGCGGGCCAATCAGCCCCAGCATTTT

v_gene: TRBV2
j_gene: TRBJ2-7
d_gene: NA
abundance: NA
CDR3aa: CASSNRDLSYEQYF
CDR3nt: TGTGCCAGCAGTAACAGGGACCTCTCCTACGAGCAGTACTTC

v_gene: TRBV14
j_gene: TRBJ1-1
d_gene: NA
abundance: NA
CDR3aa: CASSGEMNTEAFF
CDR3nt: TGTGCCAGCAGTGGAGAAATGAACACTGAAGCTTTCTTT

v_gene: TRBV7-9
j_gene: TRBJ2-6
d_gene: NA
abundance: NA
CDR3aa: CASSSTSGQEGSGANVLTF
CDR3nt: TGTGCCAGCAGCTCAACCTCGGGGCAGGAGGGTTCTGGGGCCAACGTCCTGACTTTC

v_gene: TRBV7-8
j_gene: TRBJ1-2
d_gene: NA
abundance: NA
CDR3aa: CASSLGGRGIRGYTF
CDR3nt: TGTGCCAGCAGCTTAGGGGGCCGAGGTATACGGGGCTACACCTTC

v_gene: TRBV4-2
j_gene: TRBJ2-7
d_gene: TRBD1
abundance: NA
CDR3aa: CASSQEGRGIDEQYF
CDR3nt: TGTGCCAGCAGCCAAGAAGGCAGGGGGATCGACGAGCAGTACTTC

v_gene: TRBV5-1
j_gene: TRBJ1-2
d_gene: NA
abundance: once
CDR3aa: CASSNTGSNYGYTF
CDR3nt: TGCGCCAGCAGCAATACAGGGTCAAACTATGGCTACACCTTC

v_gene: TRBV10-3
j_gene: TRBJ2-7
d_gene: TRBD1
abundance: NA
CDR3aa: CAIRGTDSGYEQYF
CDR3nt: TGTGCCATCAGGGGGACAGACTCTGGATACGAGCAGTACTTC

v_gene: TRBV5-1
j_gene: TRBJ1-1
d_gene: NA
abundance: NA
CDR3aa: CASSLGRGSNTEAFF
CDR3nt: TGCGCCAGCAGCTTGGGCAGAGGCTCCAACACTGAAGCTTTCTTT

v_gene: TRBV3-1/TRBV3-2
j_gene: TRBJ2-2
d_gene: NA
abundance: NA
CDR3aa: CASSQRATELFF
CDR3nt: TGTGCCAGCAGCCAGAGGGCCACGGAGCTGTTTTTT

v_gene: TRBV6-5
j_gene: TRBJ1-1
d_gene: NA
abundance: once
CDR3aa: CASSSRVTGTEAFF
CDR3nt: TGTGCCAGCAGTTCCAGGGTAACTGGCACTGAAGCTTTCTTT

v_gene: TRBV7-8
j_gene: TRBJ1-5
d_gene: NA
abundance: NA
CDR3aa: CASSQAPGGTLWPQHF
CDR3nt: TGTGCCAGCAGCCAAGCGCCCGGCGGGACTCTTTGGCCCCAGCATTTT

v_gene: TRBV5-1
j_gene: TRBJ1-3
d_gene: NA
abundance: NA
CDR3aa: CASSLVPDPTSGNTIYF
CDR3nt: TGCGCCAGCAGCTTGGTCCCCGACCCGACATCGGGAAACACCATATATTTT

v_gene: TRBV10-3
j_gene: TRBJ1-6
d_gene: TRBD1
abundance: NA
CDR3aa: CAISQGGADSPLHF
CDR3nt: TGTGCCATCAGTCAAGGGGGCGCGGATTCACCCCTCCACTTT

v_gene: TRBV15
j_gene: TRBJ2-1
d_gene: NA
abundance: NA
CDR3aa: CATRAGLVNEQFF
CDR3nt: TGTGCCACCCGGGCGGGATTGGTCAATGAGCAGTTCTTC

v_gene: TRBV11-2
j_gene: TRBJ2-7
d_gene: TRBD1
abundance: NA
CDR3aa: CASSLDDGTGTYEQYF
CDR3nt: TGTGCCAGCAGCTTAGATGACGGGACAGGGACCTACGAGCAGTACTTC

v_gene: TRBV28
j_gene: TRBJ1-1
d_gene: NA
abundance: NA
CDR3aa: CASSLSAGQAEAFF
CDR3nt: TGTGCCAGCAGTTTAAGCGCAGGGCAAGCTGAAGCTTTCTTT

v_gene: TRBV18
j_gene: TRBJ1-3
d_gene: NA
abundance: NA
CDR3aa: CASSGRTSSSGNTIYF
CDR3nt: TGTGCCAGCTCGGGTCGGACTTCCAGCTCTGGAAACACCATATATTTT

v_gene: TRBV19
j_gene: TRBJ1-5
d_gene: NA
abundance: NA
CDR3aa: CASGIRRGDSNQPQHF
CDR3nt: TGTGCCAGTGGGATTAGGCGGGGTGATAGCAATCAGCCCCAGCATTTT

v_gene: TRBV30
j_gene: TRBJ1-3
d_gene: NA
abundance: few
CDR3aa: CAWSPGSGNTIYF
CDR3nt: TGTGCCTGGAGTCCAGGGTCCGGAAACACCATATATTTT

v_gene: TRBV27
j_gene: TRBJ1-3
d_gene: TRBD1
abundance: NA
CDR3aa: CASNQGVTSGNTIYF
CDR3nt: TGTGCCAGCAACCAGGGGGTAACCTCTGGAAACACCATATATTTT

v_gene: TRBV28
j_gene: TRBJ1-2
d_gene: NA
abundance: once
CDR3aa: CASSLSGARDYGYTF
CDR3nt: TGTGCCAGCAGTTTATCGGGAGCCAGGGATTATGGCTACACCTTC

v_gene: TRBV10-1
j_gene: TRBJ1-2
d_gene: TRBD1
abundance: once
CDR3aa: CASRAETGGEDGYTF
CDR3nt: TGCGCCAGCAGGGCCGAGACAGGGGGCGAGGATGGCTACACCTTC

v_gene: TRBV5-1
j_gene: TRBJ1-6
d_gene: TRBD1
abundance: NA
CDR3aa: CASSLVGQGSSPLHF
CDR3nt: TGCGCCAGCAGCTTGGTGGGACAGGGTAGCTCACCCCTCCACTTT

v_gene: TRBV28
j_gene: TRBJ1-5
d_gene: TRBD1
abundance: NA
CDR3aa: CASIPGQINQPQHF
CDR3nt: TGTGCCAGCATCCCGGGACAGATCAATCAGCCCCAGCATTTT

v_gene: TRBV28
j_gene: TRBJ2-3
d_gene: TRBD2
abundance: few
CDR3aa: CASSLVGSGTSKQYF
CDR3nt: TGTGCCAGCAGTTTGGTTGGGTCTGGGACTAGTAAGCAGTATTTT

v_gene: TRBV7-8
j_gene: TRBJ2-3
d_gene: TRBD2
abundance: NA
CDR3aa: CASSLPGLAGPGYF
CDR3nt: TGTGCCAGCAGCTTACCGGGACTAGCGGGGCCGGGGTATTTT

v_gene: TRBV5-1
j_gene: TRBJ1-3
d_gene: NA
abundance: NA
CDR3aa: CASSLGATDSSGNTIYF
CDR3nt: TGCGCCAGCAGCTTGGGAGCCACAGATAGCTCTGGAAACACCATATATTTT

v_gene: TRBV28
j_gene: TRBJ1-2
d_gene: TRBD1
abundance: NA
CDR3aa: CASSLGGGYYGYTF
CDR3nt: TGTGCCAGCAGTTTAGGAGGGGGCTACTATGGCTACACCTTC